A selection of T cell receptor beta chains follows, all from one sample in a study of post-analysis software for immune sequencing data. TCRdb processed the PCR reads anew with MiXCR; each CDR3 protein has one entry. The table lists 350,000 to 450,000 distinct CDR3 sequences, 30% to 45% of them singletons. Sequencing used blood. These receptors came from a girl aged 2 to 10 with multiple sclerosis. The CDR3 runs from the conserved cysteine through the conserved F or W. The D gene is left open where the match is weak. Clone size is not always given. Where it is, it says once, few, many or a class for expanded clones.

J,D,size,V,CDR3
TRBJ1-5,NA,NA,TRBV18,CASSRAELEPQHF
TRBJ2-1,NA,few,TRBV7-9,CASSKLGREQFF
TRBJ1-1,NA,NA,TRBV9,CASSASLGDTEAFF
TRBJ1-2,NA,NA,TRBV19,CASTPTSGQPYGYTF
TRBJ2-3,TRBD2,once,TRBV20-1,CSTESGRGTDTQYF
TRBJ1-5,NA,NA,TRBV2,CASDYFRSYSNQPQHF
TRBJ1-2,NA,few,TRBV2,CASGVTGDRGYTF
TRBJ1-1,NA,NA,TRBV6-6,CASAKDAVVNTEAFF
TRBJ2-1,TRBD2,NA,TRBV28,CANTPGGPYNEQFF
TRBJ2-7,TRBD1,NA,TRBV4-2,CASSQGATGQGYEQYF
TRBJ2-1,NA,NA,TRBV10-1,CASSEDLRSSYNEQFF
TRBJ2-7,NA,few,TRBV18,CASSRLGIYEQYF
TRBJ2-7,NA,NA,TRBV12-3/TRBV12-4,CASSFNPRGLLIYEQYF
TRBJ2-5,TRBD2,NA,TRBV7-8,CASSSPGYFFLAGRETQYF
TRBJ1-1,NA,NA,TRBV25-1,CASSELKGHTEAFF
TRBJ1-2,NA,NA,TRBV6-5,CASSSPFDGYTF
TRBJ1-2,TRBD1,few,TRBV15,CATSDLRQGVNYGYTF
TRBJ1-6,NA,NA,TRBV12-3/TRBV12-4,CASSLGSGVSPLHF
TRBJ1-6,TRBD1,few,TRBV29-1,CSVEDADRPFSLHF
TRBJ2-3,TRBD2,few,TRBV4-2,CASSQDQIAGVSTDTQYF